These T cell receptor beta chains were read from a single sample in a study of T cell responses to AZD1222 COVID-19 vaccine. The repertoire was sequenced with immunoSEQ multiplex PCR; TCRdb's copy has only in-frame clones and lacks some. Among over 90,000 clones, 84% were seen once, and the ten largest hold about a sixth. Sequencing was performed on peripheral blood, taken on day 0 of AZD1222 vaccination. Receptors were obtained from an adult in good health. The CDR3 runs from the conserved cysteine through the conserved F or W. Fields, in order: D gene, V gene, CDR3 protein. A D gene is named only where the DNA matches it firmly.

TRBD1	TRBV30	CAWSTGGESRPQHF
.	TRBV3-1/TRBV3-2	CASSPRPGAEGAFF
.	TRBV28	CASFAGNSNQPQHF
TRBD1	TRBV7-9	CASSLTGGVMNTEAFF
.	TRBV10-3	CAISVRATNTGELFF
.	TRBV19	CASSIGSGVTNTEAFF
.	TRBV6-2/TRBV6-3	CASSYGQGLTYEQYF
.	TRBV9	CASSPLTDGSPLHF
.	TRBV9	CASSPMGGMNTEAFF
TRBD1	TRBV4-2	CASSQRQGPSNQPQHF
.	TRBV7-8	CASRPPGDGGYTF
TRBD2	TRBV13	CASRRLAGYEQYF
.	TRBV7-2	CASSPPRTGRDNQPQHF
TRBD1	TRBV6-5	CASRPPTGGAYGYTF
.	TRBV28	CASSQGGRINEKLFF
TRBD1	TRBV7-8	CASSPTTGGDTEAFF
.	TRBV5-1	CASSDGRSRGIQYF
.	TRBV28	CASSPMPHYEQYF
.	TRBV19	CASSISAANEQFF
.	TRBV27	CASSFQRRVFAGELFF
.	TRBV5-1	CASRAESGNTIYF
.	TRBV2	CASRGRGAGNTIYF
TRBD1	TRBV4-3	CASSQDSPGQGGTEAFF
TRBD1	TRBV3-1/TRBV3-2	CASSPGQRNEKLFF
.	TRBV4-1	CASSQGSLNTIYF
.	TRBV24-1	CATSDSDRPNEKLFF
TRBD1	TRBV6-2/TRBV6-3	CASSYPGQYGYTF
.	TRBV14	CASSPHVGSSIF
TRBD2	TRBV28	CASRGTSESGELFF
.	TRBV29-1	CSAGKSTMNTEAFF
.	TRBV19	CASSLWGNSNQPQHF
TRBD1	TRBV19	CASKGTGTGVSGELFF
TRBD2	TRBV12-5	CASGPRPGTSGRDIQYF
.	TRBV4-3	CASSGARGETQYF
.	TRBV18	CASSPDSKNQPQHF
.	TRBV6-5	CATYTGTSAYEQYF
.	TRBV10-2	CASSEPQGHGYTF
TRBD1	TRBV24-1	CATSDPTGLEETQYF
.	TRBV19	CASGIAEQFF
TRBD1	TRBV7-2	CASSLRKRGLDEQYF
.	TRBV19	CASMTRLGAFF
.	TRBV21-1	CASSNDKRNTEAFF
TRBD1	TRBV28	CASRDRAQPQHF
.	TRBV13	CASSLAGPKRFF
.	TRBV29-1	CSVGENTEAFF
.	TRBV11-3	CASSLDLSDNEQFF
.	TRBV11-3	CASSLERATRSTDTQYF
TRBD1	TRBV5-4	CASSLAPLDRGRETQYF
.	TRBV28	CASSSTAQGTQYF
.	TRBV5-1	CASSLGGDPETQYF
.	TRBV20-1	CSASAGRDGYTF
.	TRBV24-1	CATSDSGRNSPLHF
TRBD2	TRBV15	CATSRLLAGGISVGNEQFF
TRBD1	TRBV29-1	CSAGDSRTYGYTF
.	TRBV15	CATSSHRVEETQYF
.	TRBV4-1	CASSQDTGPNTGELFF
.	TRBV21-1	CASSKLNVPGTGELFF
.	TRBV5-8	CASSLRRVFYYGYTF
.	TRBV10-2	CASRGGRKDQETQYF
.	TRBV5-1	CASSLDHVELQELYGYTF